The 20 T cell receptor beta chains below all came from one sample that was sequenced in a study of T-cell reconstitution after alpha-beta-depleted transplantation in children. Library preparation (for TCRbeta) was performed with unique molecular identifiers. One entry per CDR3 protein, called by TCRdb with MiXCR from the PCR reads. The sample lists around 480,000 distinct CDR3 sequences, 30% to 35% seen once, with under 3% in the top ten. The sequencing used PBMCs from the stem cell graft donor, collected from the stem cell graft. These receptors all come from a human donor who donated a stem cell graft to a child with aplastic anemia.

The table lists this clonotype with many counts. CDR3 nucleotide sequence: TGTGCCATCACCAGAGACAGGGATCGAACTGAAGCTTTCTTT. Residues: CAITRDRDRTEAFF. The rearrangement links TRBV10-3 to TRBJ1-1; 7 bases align to TRBD1. This CDR3 contains 14 residues. CDR1 is ENHRY, CDR2 SYGVKD, per germline. The junction had 10 bases not matched to a gene; V was cut back by 7 bases and J by 5 bases.

This clonotype was seen a few times. This chain's CDR3 is CASSLKRGNYNEQFF. CDR3 nucleotides: TGTGCCAGCAGCCTAAAGCGGGGGAACTACAATGAGCAGTTCTTC. This chain uses TRBV6-1 with TRBJ2-1, with 8 bases matching TRBD2. The CDR3 runs 15 residues. CDR1 MNHNS and CDR2 SASEGT come from the germline V gene. With V trimmed by 6 bases and J by 3 bases, 7 bases remained unmatched.

V and J are TRBV7-9 and TRBJ1-5; D is possibly TRBD1 (5 bases). Germline CDR1 reads SEHNR; CDR2 reads FQNEAQ (reference sequence). The CDR3 length is 16 residues. Between the trimmed V and J ends, which lost 3 bases and 4 bases, there was a span of 16 bases. CDR3 in DNA: TGTGCCAGCAGCTTGGGCCAGGGCGTAAGGAATCAGCCCCAGCATTTT. It is translated as CASSLGQGVRNQPQHF. Drawing the rest from reference TRBV7-9 and TRBJ1-5, the complete variable domain is DTGVSQNPRHKITKRGQNVTFRCDPISEHNRLYWYRQTLGQGPEFLTYFQNEAQLEKSRLLSDRFSAERPKGSFSTLEIQRTEQGDSAMYLCASSLGQGVRNQPQHFGDGTRLSIL.

The chain couples TRBV20-1 to TRBJ2-5; D gene ambiguous. The V gene lost 8 bases and the J gene lost 3 bases, with 19 bases spanning the gap. In germline, CDR1 is DFQATT, CDR2 SNEGSKA (reference sequence). This CDR3 spans 14 amino acids. In nucleotides, the CDR3 is TGCAGTACCCGTAGATCGGGCCGGGAAGAGACCCAGTACTTC. Protein sequence: CSTRRSGREETQYF.

The chain is built from TRBV9 and TRBJ1-5; D remains ambiguous. Trimming removed 3 bases at V and 0 bases at J, with 7 bases between. The CDR3 totals 14 residues. CDR1 and CDR2 (germline): SGDLS, YYNGEE. CDR3 sequence reads: CASSDGYSNQPQHF. CDR3 sequence (DNA): TGTGCCAGCAGCGACGGTTATAGCAATCAGCCCCAGCATTTT.

V gene TRBV5-1 combines with J gene TRBJ2-3; no firm D call. The CDR3 is made up of 14 amino acids. Trimming shortened V by 1 base and J by 2 bases, and 8 bases separated the two germline ends. CDR1 and CDR2 from the germline V gene are SGHRS and YFSETQ. DNA of the CDR3: TGCGCCAGCAGCTTGCAGGAGACCACAGATACGCAGTATTTT. Its protein is CASSLQETTDTQYF.

This clonotype occurred many times. The chain recombines TRBV10-3 with TRBJ2-5; D not certain. The germline CDR1 and CDR2 sequences are ENHRY and SYGVKD. The CDR3 length is 13 residues. The ends were cut back, 3 bases at V and 0 bases at J, with 5 bases in the middle. The CDR3 DNA reads as TGTGCCATCAGTGACGACAACCAAGAGACCCAGTACTTC. It is translated as CAISDDNQETQYF.

This clonotype was observed a few times. The J gene is TRBJ2-1, the V gene TRBV30; 12 nucleotides line up with TRBD2. Trimming cost V 3 bases and J 4 bases; bases outside gene matches: 4. Germline CDR1 GTSNPN, CDR2 SVGIG (reference sequence). This CDR3 has 15 residues. In DNA, the CDR3 is TGTGCCTGGAGGCTGGGACTAGCGGGTTACAATGAGCAGTTCTTC. Translating it yields CAWRLGLAGYNEQFF.

This clonotype has just a few counts. The chain links TRBV5-1 to TRBJ2-1; 10 nucleotides match TRBD2. Germline V CDR1 and CDR2: SGHRS, YFSETQ. With V trimmed by 4 bases and J by 5 bases, 6 bases remained unmatched. The CDR3 totals 15 residues. CDR3 residues: CASSGGLAADNEQFF. The CDR3 DNA reads as TGCGCCAGCAGCGGAGGACTAGCGGCAGACAATGAGCAGTTCTTC.

This clonotype was counted between two and nine times. The chain couples TRBV28 to TRBJ2-5; TRBD2 aligns across 13 bases. V lost 6 bases, J lost 0 bases, and 7 bases stayed unmatched. Germline CDR1 is MDHEN and CDR2 is SYDVKM. This CDR3 comprises 17 residues. CDR3 in DNA: TGTGCCAGCAGCCTCTGGACTAGCGGGAGAAACCAAGAGACCCAGTACTTC. Its translation: CASSLWTSGRNQETQYF.

V gene TRBV10-3 combines with J gene TRBJ2-2, with 12 bases aligning to TRBD1. The CDR3 has 21 residues. Germline V lookup: CDR1 ENHRY, CDR2 SYGVKD. Trimming removed 6 bases from V and 2 bases from J; junction bases left unmatched: 19. CDR3 in amino acids: CAIRKGQGASTSGTNTGELFF. The CDR3 DNA reads TGTGCCATCAGGAAGGGACAGGGGGCGAGTACTAGCGGGACCAACACCGGGGAGCTGTTTTTT.

This clonotype showed up just a few times. V and J are TRBV20-1 and TRBJ2-1; D might be TRBD2 (5 bases). V was cut by 2 bases and J by 2 bases, with 22 bases left in between. The CDR3 spans 18 residues. Germline CDR1 is DFQATT and CDR2 is SNEGSKA (reference sequence). CDR3 sequence reads: CSARMWVDASLTYNEQFF. The DNA for the CDR3 is TGCAGTGCTAGAATGTGGGTCGACGCTAGCCTTACCTACAATGAGCAGTTCTTC.

The V call is TRBV7-8, the J call TRBJ2-5; D is tentatively TRBD1 or TRBD2 (5 bases each). The CDR3 runs 16 residues. CDR1 SGHVS and CDR2 FQNEAQ come from the germline V gene. The V end lost 2 bases, the J end lost 2 bases, and 15 bases lay between the germline ends. The CDR3 DNA sequence: TGTGCCAGCAGCTTAACGAGGGAGAGGGGTCAAGAGACCCAGTACTTC. This gives the protein CASSLTRERGQETQYF.

The chain carries TRBV6-1 and TRBJ1-1, with 7 bases aligning to TRBD1. The CDR3 loop spans 14 amino acids. The J segment lost 4 bases and the V segment lost 3 bases, leaving 5 bases of the junction unmatched. Looked up from germline, CDR1 is MNHNS and CDR2 is SASEGT. This CDR3 is CASSDLQGGTEAFF. The CDR3 DNA is TGTGCCAGCAGTGATTTGCAGGGGGGCACTGAAGCTTTCTTT.

The chain uses TRBV20-1 and TRBJ2-1, with 10 nucleotides matching TRBD2. The junction had 14 bases not matched to a gene; V was cut back by 3 bases and J by 6 bases. Germline V gene sequence: CDR1 DFQATT, CDR2 SNEGSKA (reference sequence). The CDR3 totals 17 residues. For the CDR3, the DNA is TGCAGTGCTAGTTCCCTTACTAGCGGGATCCCAAGCAATGAGCAGTTCTTC. Protein sequence: CSASSLTSGIPSNEQFF.

The chain uses TRBV20-1 and TRBJ2-5; no clear D. CDR1 is DFQATT and CDR2 is SNEGSKA in the germline V gene (reference sequence). Between the trimmed V and J ends, which lost 3 bases and 7 bases, there was a span of 18 bases. This CDR3 has 14 residues. CDR3: CSASRPGREGTQYF. As DNA, the CDR3 is TGCAGTGCTAGCAGACCCGGCAGAGAAGGGACCCAGTACTTC.

This clonotype came up a few times. The rearrangement joins TRBV11-2 to TRBJ2-3, with 9 bases identical to TRBD2. CDR3 length: 18 residues. Trimming took 1 base from V and 1 from J; bases not matched to a gene: 9. Germline assignment: CDR1 SGHAT and CDR2 FQNNGV. The CDR3 loop is CASSLVVLAGYGTDTQYF. The CDR3 bases are TGTGCCAGCAGCTTAGTTGTTCTAGCGGGATATGGCACAGATACGCAGTATTTT.

A remark on this clonotype: One junction end disagrees with the germline gene, perhaps due to a read error. The chain combines TRBV27 with TRBJ2-4, with 9 bases matching TRBD1. The V gene's germline CDR1 is MNHEY and CDR2 SMNVEV (reference sequence). This CDR3 is 13 amino acids long. The CDR3 DNA follows: TGTTCCAGCAGTCAGACAGGGGGAAACATTCAGTACTTC. Protein: CSSSQTGGNIQYF.

The rearrangement joins TRBV4-3 to TRBJ1-2; 8 bases are a match to TRBD1. Germline values: CDR1 LGHNA, CDR2 YSLEER. V lost 5 bases and J lost 0; bases outside the gene matches: 8. The CDR3 is 16 residues long. The CDR3 is CASSGQGPLANYGYTF. In nucleotides, the CDR3 is TGCGCCAGCAGCGGACAGGGCCCCCTCGCTAACTATGGCTACACCTTC.

This clonotype was detected only a few times. The chain employs TRBV7-3 and TRBJ1-4; D not resolved. V lost 1 base, J lost 1 base, and 7 bases lay in between. The germline CDR1 and CDR2 sequences are SGHTA and FQGTGA. CDR3 size: 15 residues. This CDR3 is CASSLRTGTNEKLFF. In DNA form, the CDR3 reads TGTGCCAGCAGCTTAAGGACGGGAACTAATGAAAAACTGTTTTTT.